The clone carrying this T cell receptor (beta chain) was seen more than once but under ten times. Its antigen is still unknown. TCRbeta library construction was performed incorporating unique molecular identifiers. TCRdb analysed the PCR reads with MiXCR anew, one entry per CDR3 protein. The sample includes about 440,000 distinct CDR3 sequences, approximately 41% of them seen just once. The source of the sample is a study of T-cell reconstitution after alpha-beta-depleted transplantation in children. V was shortened by 0 bases and J by 5 bases, with 15 bases between the two germline ends. The germline CDR1 and CDR2 sequences are LNHNV and YYDKDF (reference sequence). The CDR3 contains 16 residues. Findings of the study overall: Expanded graft clones numbering several hundred reportedly gave rise to alpha-beta T cells about two months after transplant. From surviving recipient T cells and thymic progenitors came the high day-60 TCRbeta diversity observed in some patients. One year after transplant, T-cell counts and diversity came mostly from newly produced T cells.

This TCR derives from a girl aged 2-10 years with aplastic anemia, due to receive a stem cell transplant. Sequencing was performed on PBMCs, taken before TCRalphabeta/CD19-depleted stem cell transplant. The chain is built from TRBV15 and TRBJ2-3; D possibly matches TRBD1 or TRBD2 (6 bases each). The CDR3 sequence is CATSRDSGGRRDTQYF. The CDR3, as DNA: TGTGCCACCAGCAGAGATAGTGGGGGGCGTAGAGATACGCAGTATTTT.